This TCR beta chain was recorded in a study of blood T cell dynamics during melanoma immunotherapy. Time point in this sample: pre-treatment baseline. V shed 4 bases and J shed 6 bases, with 19 bases lying between them. Germline V gene data show CDR1 as SGHRS and CDR2 as YFSETQ. The CDR3 is 15 residues long. Assay: immunoSEQ multiplex PCR; the TCRdb copy retains only in-frame clones and omits some. Of over 20,000 clones listed, approximately 89% were seen once; the top ten hold roughly 1.2%. The specimen comprised blood, sampled from a patient treated with checkpoint blockade. The chain combines TRBV5-1 with TRBJ1-1; D gene uncertain. The clonotype originates from a human donor with melanoma. The CDR3 nucleotides read TGCGCCAGCAGCACTGTCCCGACGGGTGGGGCTGAAGCTTTCTTT. This sequence encodes CASSTVPTGGAEAFF.